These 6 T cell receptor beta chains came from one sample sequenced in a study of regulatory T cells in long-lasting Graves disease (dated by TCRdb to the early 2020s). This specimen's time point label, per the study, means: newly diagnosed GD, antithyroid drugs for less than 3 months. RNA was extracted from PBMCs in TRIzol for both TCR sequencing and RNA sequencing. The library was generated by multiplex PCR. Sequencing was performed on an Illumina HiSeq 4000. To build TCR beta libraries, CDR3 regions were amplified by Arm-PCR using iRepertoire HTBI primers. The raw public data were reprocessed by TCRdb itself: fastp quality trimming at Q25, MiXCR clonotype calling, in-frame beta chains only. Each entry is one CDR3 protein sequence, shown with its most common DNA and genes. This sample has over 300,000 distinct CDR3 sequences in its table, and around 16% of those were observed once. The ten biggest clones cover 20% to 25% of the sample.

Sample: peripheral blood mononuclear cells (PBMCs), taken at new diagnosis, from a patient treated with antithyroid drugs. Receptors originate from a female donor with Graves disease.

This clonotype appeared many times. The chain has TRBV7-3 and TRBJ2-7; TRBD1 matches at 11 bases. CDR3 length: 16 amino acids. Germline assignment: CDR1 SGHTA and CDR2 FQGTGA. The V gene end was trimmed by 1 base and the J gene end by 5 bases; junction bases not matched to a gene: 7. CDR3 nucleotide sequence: TGTGCCAGCAGCTTAATGGGCGGACAGGGGGCCGACGAGCAGTACTTC. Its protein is CASSLMGGQGADEQYF.

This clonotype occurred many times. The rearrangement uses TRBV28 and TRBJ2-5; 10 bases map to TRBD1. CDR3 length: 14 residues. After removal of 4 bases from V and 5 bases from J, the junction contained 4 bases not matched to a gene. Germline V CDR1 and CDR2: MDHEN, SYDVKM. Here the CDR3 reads CASSSDRGGETQYF. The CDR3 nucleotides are TGTGCCAGCAGTTCGGACAGGGGGGGGGAGACCCAGTACTTC.

DNA for the CDR3: TGTGCCAGTAGTCGTCAGTCGGTGGGTTCAGAGACCCAGTACTTC. Translating gives CASSRQSVGSETQYF. J is TRBJ2-5 and V is TRBV19, with unresolved D. Trimming stripped 5 bases from V and 4 bases from J, with 17 bases between. Per the germline V gene, CDR1 is LNHDA and CDR2 is SQIVND (reference sequence). This CDR3 region has 15 residues.

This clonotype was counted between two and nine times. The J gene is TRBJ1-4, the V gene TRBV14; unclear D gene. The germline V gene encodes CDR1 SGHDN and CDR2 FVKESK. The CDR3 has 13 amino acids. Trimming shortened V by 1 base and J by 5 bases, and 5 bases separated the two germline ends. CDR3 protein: CASSQGGNEKLFF. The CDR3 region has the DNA TGTGCCAGCAGCCAAGGAGGAAATGAAAAACTGTTTTTT.

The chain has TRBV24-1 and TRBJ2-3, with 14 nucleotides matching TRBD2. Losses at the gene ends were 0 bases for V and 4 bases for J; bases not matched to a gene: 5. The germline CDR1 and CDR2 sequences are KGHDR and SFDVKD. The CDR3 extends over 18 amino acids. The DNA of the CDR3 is TGTGCCACCAGTGATTTGTGGGGACTAGCGGGAGTACCAGATACGCAGTATTTT. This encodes CATSDLWGLAGVPDTQYF.

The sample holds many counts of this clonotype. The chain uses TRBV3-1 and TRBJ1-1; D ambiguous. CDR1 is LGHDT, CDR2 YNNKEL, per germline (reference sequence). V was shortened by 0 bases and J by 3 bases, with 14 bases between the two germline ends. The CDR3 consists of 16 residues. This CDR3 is CASSQESGSWDTEAFF. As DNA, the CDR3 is TGTGCCAGCAGCCAAGAGTCGGGGTCCTGGGACACTGAAGCTTTCTTT. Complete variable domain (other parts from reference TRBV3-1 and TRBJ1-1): DTAVSQTPKYLVTQMGNDKSIKCEQNLGHDTMYWYKQDSKKFLKIMFSYNNKELIINETVPNRFSPKSPDKAHLNLHINSLELGDSAVYFCASSQESGSWDTEAFFGQGTRLTVV.